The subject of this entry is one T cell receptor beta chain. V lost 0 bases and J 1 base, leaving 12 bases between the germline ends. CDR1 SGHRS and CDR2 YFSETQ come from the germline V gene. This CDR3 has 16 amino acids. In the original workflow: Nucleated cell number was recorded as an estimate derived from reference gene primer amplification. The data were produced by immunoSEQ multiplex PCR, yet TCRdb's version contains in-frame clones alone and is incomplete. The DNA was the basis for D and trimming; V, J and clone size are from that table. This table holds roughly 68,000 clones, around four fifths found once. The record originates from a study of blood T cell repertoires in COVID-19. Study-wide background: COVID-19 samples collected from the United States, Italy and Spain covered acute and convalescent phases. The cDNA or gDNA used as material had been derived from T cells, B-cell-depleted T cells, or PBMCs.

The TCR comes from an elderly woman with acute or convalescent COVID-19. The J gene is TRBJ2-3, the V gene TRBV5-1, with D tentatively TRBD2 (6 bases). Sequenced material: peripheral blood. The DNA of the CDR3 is TGCGCCAGCAGCTTGGCTCCGGGGGAGGGCACAGATACGCAGTATTTT. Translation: CASSLAPGEGTDTQYF. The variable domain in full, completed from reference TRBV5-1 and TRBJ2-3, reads KAGVTQTPRYLIKTRGQQVTLSCSPISGHRSVSWYQQTPGQGLQFLFEYFSETQRNKGNFPGRFSGRQFSNSRSEMNVSTLELGDSALYLCASSLAPGEGTDTQYFGPGTRLTVL.